Listed here is a single T cell receptor (beta chain). What it binds is not known. Sequencing was performed with immunoSEQ multiplex PCR; in TCRdb, only in-frame clones are kept and a portion is missing. The sample has around 320,000 clones, roughly 84% seen once. Germline V lookup: CDR1 SGHRS, CDR2 YFSETQ. This CDR3 comprises 11 residues. V lost 0 bases and J 9 bases, leaving 6 bases between the germline ends. Treatment denoted: around 19 received Ad26.COV2.S at low or high dose, single or two shots; about 5 received placebo; per-sample allocation not given. At day 63 after the first vaccine or placebo injection, samples were drawn. The data were taken from a study of Ad26.COV2.S vaccination and SARS-CoV-2 variants. Whole-study context: Administration of Ad26.COV2.S was intramuscular, either once or twice 56 days apart. Study results and caveats: TCR breadth and depth analyses may have underestimated total T cell responses.

Sequenced here: peripheral blood, sampled in a trial of Ad26.COV2.S vaccine versus placebo. The clonotype was recovered from a person aged 18-65 years who received the Ad26.COV2.S COVID-19 vaccine or a placebo. The chain uses TRBV5-1 and TRBJ1-2; D unclear. The CDR3 loop reads CASSLEGSYTF. The CDR3 DNA sequence: TGCGCCAGCAGCTTGGAAGGCAGCTACACCTTC. Variable domain in full (rest from reference TRBV5-1 and TRBJ1-2): KAGVTQTPRYLIKTRGQQVTLSCSPISGHRSVSWYQQTPGQGLQFLFEYFSETQRNKGNFPGRFSGRQFSNSRSEMNVSTLELGDSALYLCASSLEGSYTFGSGTRLTVV.